This TCR beta chain appears in the sequencing data of a study of T cells after yellow fever vaccination. This CDR3 spans 15 amino acids. Per germline, CDR1 SGHAT and CDR2 FQNNGV. Trimming shortened V by 4 bases and J by 2 bases, and 15 bases separated the two germline ends. This clonotype was seen at least ten times. Its target is unknown. Notes on the study in general: In post-booster samples, most primary-vaccination clones reappeared (approximately 96% CD4, approximately 91% CD8).

MiXCR, applied by TCRdb to the 5' RACE reads, yields one record per CDR3 protein. The sample contains 200,000 to 300,000 distinct CDR3 sequences, around 7% of which appear only once. This clonotype originated in a man aged 25-40 years who received the YFV17D yellow fever vaccine. This material consisted of CD4+ T cells sorted from PBMCs, taken 15 days after the yellow fever booster vaccination. This chain connects TRBV11-2 to TRBJ2-7; D possibly corresponds to TRBD1 (5 bases). The CDR3 protein is CASSSVRGHTYEQYF. In nucleotides, the CDR3 is TGTGCCAGCAGCTCCGTTAGAGGACATACCTACGAGCAGTACTTC.